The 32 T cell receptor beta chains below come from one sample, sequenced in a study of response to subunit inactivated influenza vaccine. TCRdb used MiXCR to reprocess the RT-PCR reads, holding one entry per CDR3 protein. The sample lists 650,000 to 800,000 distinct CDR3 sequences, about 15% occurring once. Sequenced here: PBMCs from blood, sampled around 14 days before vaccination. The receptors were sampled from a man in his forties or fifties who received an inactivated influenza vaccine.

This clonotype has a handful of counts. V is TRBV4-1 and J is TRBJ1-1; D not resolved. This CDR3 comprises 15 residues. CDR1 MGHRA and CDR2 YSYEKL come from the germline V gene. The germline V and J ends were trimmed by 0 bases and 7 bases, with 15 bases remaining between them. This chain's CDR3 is CASSQEYRGLIEAFF. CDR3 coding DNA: TGCGCCAGCAGCCAAGAGTACCGCGGCCTTATTGAAGCTTTCTTT.

CDR3 in amino acids: CASSEYPPDTQYF. The CDR3 DNA sequence: TGTGCCAGCAGTGAATATCCACCAGATACGCAGTATTTT. The rearrangement links TRBV25-1 to TRBJ2-3; D unclear. V dropped 0 bases and J dropped 4 bases, with 5 bases sitting between them. The CDR3 covers 13 residues. Germline V gives CDR1 MGHDK, CDR2 SYGVNS.

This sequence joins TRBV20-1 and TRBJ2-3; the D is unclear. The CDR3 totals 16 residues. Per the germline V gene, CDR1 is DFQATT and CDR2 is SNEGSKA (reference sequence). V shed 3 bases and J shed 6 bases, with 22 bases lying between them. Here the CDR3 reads CSARELGRPLGDTQYF. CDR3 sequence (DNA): TGCAGTGCTAGGGAGTTAGGCAGACCTTTGGGGGATACGCAGTATTTT.

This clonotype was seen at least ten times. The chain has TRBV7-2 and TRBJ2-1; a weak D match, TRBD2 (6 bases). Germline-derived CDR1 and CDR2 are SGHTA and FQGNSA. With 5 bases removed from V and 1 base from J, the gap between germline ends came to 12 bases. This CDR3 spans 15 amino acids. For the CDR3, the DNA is TGTGCCAGCAGCGCCGGACTACCATCCTACAATGAGCAGTTCTTC. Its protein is CASSAGLPSYNEQFF.

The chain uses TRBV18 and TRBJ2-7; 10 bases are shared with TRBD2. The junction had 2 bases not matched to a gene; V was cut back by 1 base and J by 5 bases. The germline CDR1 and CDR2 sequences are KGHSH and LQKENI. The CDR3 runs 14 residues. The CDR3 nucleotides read TGTGCCAGCTCACCACAGCGGGAGGGCCACGAGCAGTACTTC. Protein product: CASSPQREGHEQYF.

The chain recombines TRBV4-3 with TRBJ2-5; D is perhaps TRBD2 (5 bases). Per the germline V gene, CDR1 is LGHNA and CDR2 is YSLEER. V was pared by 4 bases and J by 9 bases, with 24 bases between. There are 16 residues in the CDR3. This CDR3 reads CASSLGILLVEWAQYF. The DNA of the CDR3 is TGCGCCAGCAGCCTCGGAATCCTACTAGTAGAATGGGCCCAGTACTTC.

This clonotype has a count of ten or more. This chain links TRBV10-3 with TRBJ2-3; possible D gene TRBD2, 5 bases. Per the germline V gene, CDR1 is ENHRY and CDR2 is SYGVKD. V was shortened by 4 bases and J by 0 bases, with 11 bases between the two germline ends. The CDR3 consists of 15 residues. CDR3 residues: CAISVGSASTDTQYF. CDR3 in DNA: TGTGCCATCAGTGTCGGTAGCGCTAGCACAGATACGCAGTATTTT.

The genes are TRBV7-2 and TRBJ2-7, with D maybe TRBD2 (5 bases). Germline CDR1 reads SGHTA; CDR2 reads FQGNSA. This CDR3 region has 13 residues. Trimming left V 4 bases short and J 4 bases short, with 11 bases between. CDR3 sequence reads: CASSSNIAYEQYF. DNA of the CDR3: TGTGCCAGCAGCTCGAATATAGCGTACGAGCAGTACTTC.

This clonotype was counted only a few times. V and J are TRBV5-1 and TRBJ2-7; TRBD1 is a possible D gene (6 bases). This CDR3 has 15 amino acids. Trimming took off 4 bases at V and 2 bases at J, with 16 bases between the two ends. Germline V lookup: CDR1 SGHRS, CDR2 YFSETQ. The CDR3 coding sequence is TGCGCCAGCAGCGGGCCTGGGACATCCCCCTACGAGCAGTACTTC. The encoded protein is CASSGPGTSPYEQYF.

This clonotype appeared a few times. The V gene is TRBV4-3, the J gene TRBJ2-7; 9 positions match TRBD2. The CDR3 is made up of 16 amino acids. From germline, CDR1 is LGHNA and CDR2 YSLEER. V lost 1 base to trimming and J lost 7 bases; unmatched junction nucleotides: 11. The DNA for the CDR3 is TGCGCCAGCAGCCAAGGTTCTGGTAGCGGGAGCCCTGAGCAGTACTTC. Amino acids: CASSQGSGSGSPEQYF.

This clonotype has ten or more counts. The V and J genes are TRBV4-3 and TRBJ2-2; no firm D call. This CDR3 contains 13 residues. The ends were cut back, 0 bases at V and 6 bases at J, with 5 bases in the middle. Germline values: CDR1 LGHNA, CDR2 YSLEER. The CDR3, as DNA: TGCGCCAGCAGCCAAGAGACTCCCGGGGAGCTGTTTTTT. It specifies CASSQETPGELFF.

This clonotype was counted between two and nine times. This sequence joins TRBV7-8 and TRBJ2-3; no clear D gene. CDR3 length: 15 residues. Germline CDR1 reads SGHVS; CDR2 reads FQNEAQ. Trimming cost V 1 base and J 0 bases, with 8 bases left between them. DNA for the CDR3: TGTGCCAGCAGCTTAGATTATCCTAGCACAGATACGCAGTATTTT. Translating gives CASSLDYPSTDTQYF.

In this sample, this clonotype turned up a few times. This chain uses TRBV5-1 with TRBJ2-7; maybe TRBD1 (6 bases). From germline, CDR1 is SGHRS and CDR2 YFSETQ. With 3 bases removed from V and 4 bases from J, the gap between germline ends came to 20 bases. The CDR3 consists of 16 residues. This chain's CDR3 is CASSSSPAGTFYEQYF. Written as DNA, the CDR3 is TGCGCCAGCAGCTCTAGTCCTGCCGGGACATTTTACGAGCAGTACTTC. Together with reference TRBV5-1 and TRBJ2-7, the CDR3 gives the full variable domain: KAGVTQTPRYLIKTRGQQVTLSCSPISGHRSVSWYQQTPGQGLQFLFEYFSETQRNKGNFPGRFSGRQFSNSRSEMNVSTLELGDSALYLCASSSSPAGTFYEQYFGPGTRLTVT.

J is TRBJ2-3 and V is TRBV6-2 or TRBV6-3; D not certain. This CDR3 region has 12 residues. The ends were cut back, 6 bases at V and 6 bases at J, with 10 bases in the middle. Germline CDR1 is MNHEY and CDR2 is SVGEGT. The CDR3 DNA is TGTGCCAGCAGCTACCATGGGGATACGCAGTATTTT. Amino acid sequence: CASSYHGDTQYF.

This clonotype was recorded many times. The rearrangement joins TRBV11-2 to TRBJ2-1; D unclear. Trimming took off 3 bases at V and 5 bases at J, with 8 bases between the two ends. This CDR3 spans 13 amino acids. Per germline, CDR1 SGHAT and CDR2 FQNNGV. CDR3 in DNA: TGTGCCAGCAGCTTGAGTAGGAACAATGAGCAGTTCTTC. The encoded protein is CASSLSRNNEQFF.

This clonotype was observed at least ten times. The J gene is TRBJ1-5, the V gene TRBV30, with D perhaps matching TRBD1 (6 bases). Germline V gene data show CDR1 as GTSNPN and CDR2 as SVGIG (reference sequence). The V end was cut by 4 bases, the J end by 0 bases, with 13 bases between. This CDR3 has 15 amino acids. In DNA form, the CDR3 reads TGTGCCTGGAAATCAGGGGATTATAGCAATCAGCCCCAGCATTTT. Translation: CAWKSGDYSNQPQHF.

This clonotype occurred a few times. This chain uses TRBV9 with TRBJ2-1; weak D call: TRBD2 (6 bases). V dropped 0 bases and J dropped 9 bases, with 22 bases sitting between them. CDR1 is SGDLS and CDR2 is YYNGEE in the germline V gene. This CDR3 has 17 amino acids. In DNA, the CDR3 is TGTGCCAGCAGCGTAGGATCGTTTGGGGGGAGAGGCGGTGAGCAGTTCTTC. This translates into CASSVGSFGGRGGEQFF. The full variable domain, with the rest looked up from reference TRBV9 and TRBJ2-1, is DSGVTQTPKHLITATGQRVTLRCSPRSGDLSVYWYQQSLDQGLQFLIQYYNGEERAKGNILERFSAQQFPDLHSELNLSSLELGDSALYFCASSVGSFGGRGGEQFFGPGTRLTVL.

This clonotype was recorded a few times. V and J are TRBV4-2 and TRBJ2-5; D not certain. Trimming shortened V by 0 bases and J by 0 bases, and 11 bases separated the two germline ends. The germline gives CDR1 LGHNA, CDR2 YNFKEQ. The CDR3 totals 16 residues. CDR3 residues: CASSQEGLPNQETQYF. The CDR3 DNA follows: TGTGCCAGCAGCCAAGAGGGGTTACCTAACCAAGAGACCCAGTACTTC.

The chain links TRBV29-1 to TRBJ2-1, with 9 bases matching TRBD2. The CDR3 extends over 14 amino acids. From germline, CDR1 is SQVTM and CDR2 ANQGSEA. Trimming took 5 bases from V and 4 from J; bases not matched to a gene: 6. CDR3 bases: TGCAGCGTTTTCTCCCTAGCGGGATACAATGAGCAGTTCTTC. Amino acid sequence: CSVFSLAGYNEQFF.

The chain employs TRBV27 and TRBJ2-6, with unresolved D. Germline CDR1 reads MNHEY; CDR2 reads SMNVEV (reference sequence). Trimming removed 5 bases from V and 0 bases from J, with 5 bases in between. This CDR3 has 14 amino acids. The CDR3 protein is CASSRISGANVLTF. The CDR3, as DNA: TGTGCCAGCAGTAGGATCTCTGGGGCCAACGTCCTGACTTTC.

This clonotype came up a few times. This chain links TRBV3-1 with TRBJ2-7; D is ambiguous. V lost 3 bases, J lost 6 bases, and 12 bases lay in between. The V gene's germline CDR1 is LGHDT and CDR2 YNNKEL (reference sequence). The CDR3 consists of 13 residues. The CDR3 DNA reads TGTGCCAGCAGCCATCATGGGGTAATCGAGCAGTACTTC. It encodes CASSHHGVIEQYF.

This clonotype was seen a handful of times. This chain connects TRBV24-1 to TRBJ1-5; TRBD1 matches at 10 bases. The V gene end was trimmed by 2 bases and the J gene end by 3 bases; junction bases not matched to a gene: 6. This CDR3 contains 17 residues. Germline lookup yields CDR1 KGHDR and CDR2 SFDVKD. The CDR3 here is CATSDSGQGGTNQPQHF. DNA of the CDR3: TGTGCCACCAGTGATTCCGGACAGGGGGGGACCAATCAGCCCCAGCATTTT.

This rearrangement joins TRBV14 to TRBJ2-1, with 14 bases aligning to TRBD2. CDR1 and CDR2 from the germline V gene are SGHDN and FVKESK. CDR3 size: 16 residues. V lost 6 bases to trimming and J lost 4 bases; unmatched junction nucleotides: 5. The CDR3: CASRGGLAGGYNEQFF. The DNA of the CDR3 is TGTGCCAGCAGGGGCGGACTAGCGGGAGGTTACAATGAGCAGTTCTTC.

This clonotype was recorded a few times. CDR3 protein: CASSKTPGDGFGEQYF. The DNA of the CDR3 is TGTGCCAGCAGCAAGACCCCAGGGGATGGTTTCGGCGAGCAGTACTTC. The chain recombines TRBV7-9 with TRBJ2-7, with a possible D match to TRBD1 (6 bases). The CDR3 sequence is 16 residues long. CDR1 is SEHNR and CDR2 is FQNEAQ in the germline V gene (reference sequence). Trimming left V 5 bases short and J 6 bases short, with 23 bases between.

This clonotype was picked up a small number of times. CDR3 loop: CASSPPSVYNEQFF. DNA of the CDR3: TGTGCCAGCTCACCACCGTCGGTGTACAATGAGCAGTTCTTC. The V gene is TRBV18, the J gene TRBJ2-1, with unresolved D. The CDR3 has 14 residues. Trimming cost V 0 bases and J 4 bases, with 7 bases left between them. Germline V gene lookup returns CDR1 KGHSH and CDR2 LQKENI.

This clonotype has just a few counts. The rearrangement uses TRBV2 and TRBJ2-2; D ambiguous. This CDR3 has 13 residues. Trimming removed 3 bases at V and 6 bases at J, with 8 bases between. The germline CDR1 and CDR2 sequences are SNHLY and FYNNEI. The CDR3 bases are TGTGCCAGCAGTGATATTCCGGCCGGGGAGCTGTTTTTT. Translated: CASSDIPAGELFF.

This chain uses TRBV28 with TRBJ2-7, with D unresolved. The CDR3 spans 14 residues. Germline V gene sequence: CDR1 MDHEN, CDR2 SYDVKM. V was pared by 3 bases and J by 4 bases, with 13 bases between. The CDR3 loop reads CASSLAGYVYEQYF. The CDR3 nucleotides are TGTGCCAGCAGTTTGGCCGGGTATGTTTACGAGCAGTACTTC.

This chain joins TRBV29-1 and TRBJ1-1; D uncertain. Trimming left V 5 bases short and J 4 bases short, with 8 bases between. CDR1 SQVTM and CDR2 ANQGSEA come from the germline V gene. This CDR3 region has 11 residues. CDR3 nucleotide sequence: TGCAGCGTTATTGTGAGCACTGAAGCTTTCTTT. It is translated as CSVIVSTEAFF.

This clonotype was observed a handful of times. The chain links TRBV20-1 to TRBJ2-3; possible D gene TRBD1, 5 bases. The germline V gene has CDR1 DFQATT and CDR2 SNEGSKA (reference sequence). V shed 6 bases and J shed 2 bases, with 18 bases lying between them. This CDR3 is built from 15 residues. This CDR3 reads CSAINSGKVTDTQYF. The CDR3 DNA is TGCAGTGCCATTAACTCAGGGAAAGTCACAGATACGCAGTATTTT.

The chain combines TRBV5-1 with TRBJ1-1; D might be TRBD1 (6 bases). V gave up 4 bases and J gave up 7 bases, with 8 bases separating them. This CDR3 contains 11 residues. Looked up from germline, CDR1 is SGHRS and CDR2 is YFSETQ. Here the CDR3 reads CASSRGFEAFF. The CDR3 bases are TGCGCCAGCAGCAGGGGGTTTGAAGCTTTCTTT.

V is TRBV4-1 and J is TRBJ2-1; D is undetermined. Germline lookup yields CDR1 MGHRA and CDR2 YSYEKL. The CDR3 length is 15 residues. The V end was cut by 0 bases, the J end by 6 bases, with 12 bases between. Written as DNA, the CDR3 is TGCGCCAGCAGCCAAGATCAAAGAGTTTCCAATGAGCAGTTCTTC. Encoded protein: CASSQDQRVSNEQFF.

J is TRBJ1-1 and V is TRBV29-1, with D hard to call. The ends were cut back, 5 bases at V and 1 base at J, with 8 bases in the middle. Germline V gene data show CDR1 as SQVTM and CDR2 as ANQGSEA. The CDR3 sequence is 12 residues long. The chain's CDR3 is CSVRHTNTEAFF. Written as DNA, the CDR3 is TGCAGCGTTAGGCACACGAACACTGAAGCTTTCTTT.